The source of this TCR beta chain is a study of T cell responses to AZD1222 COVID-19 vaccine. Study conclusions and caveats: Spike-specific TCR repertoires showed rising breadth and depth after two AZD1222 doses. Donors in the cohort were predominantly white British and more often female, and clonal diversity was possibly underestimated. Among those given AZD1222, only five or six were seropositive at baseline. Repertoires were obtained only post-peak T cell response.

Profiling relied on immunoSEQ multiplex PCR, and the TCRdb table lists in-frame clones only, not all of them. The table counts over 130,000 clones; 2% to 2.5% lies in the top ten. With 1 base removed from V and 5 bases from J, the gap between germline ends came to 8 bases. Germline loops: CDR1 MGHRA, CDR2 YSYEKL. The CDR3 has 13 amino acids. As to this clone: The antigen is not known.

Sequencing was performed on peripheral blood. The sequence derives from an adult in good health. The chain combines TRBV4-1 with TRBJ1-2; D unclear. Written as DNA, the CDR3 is TGCGCCAGCAGCCAAGGGTCTGGGTATGGCTACACCTTC. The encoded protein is CASSQGSGYGYTF.